This TCR beta chain is drawn from a study of blood T cell repertoires in COVID-19. Overall study context: There were acute and convalescent COVID-19 samples, and they came from the United States, Italy and Spain. T cells, B-cell-depleted T cells, or PBMCs provided the cDNA or gDNA that served as material.

This clone was recorded only once. Germline CDR1 SGHDN, CDR2 FVKESK. CDR3 size: 16 residues. V dropped 0 bases and J dropped 4 bases, with 13 bases sitting between them. Libraries were prepared by immunoSEQ multiplex PCR; TCRdb keeps only in-frame clonotypes and omits some of them. This repertoire shows about 270,000 clones, about 89% found once; its top ten account for over 7.5%. V and J are TRBV14 and TRBJ1-3; D may be TRBD1 (6 bases). This receptor was taken from a man aged 35-49 years who had recovered from COVID-19. The sample consisted of peripheral blood. Here the CDR3 DNA reads TGTGCCAGCAGCCAAGATGTCACAGGGCTGGGAAACACCATATATTTT. Translation gives CASSQDVTGLGNTIYF.